In this sample, the clone carrying this TCR beta chain turned up a few times. TCRdb reprocessed the 5' RACE reads via MiXCR and lists one record per CDR3 protein. The sample yields about 530,000 distinct CDR3 sequences, 20% to 25% seen once. The length of the CDR3 is 18 residues. Germline assignment: CDR1 SGHVS and CDR2 FQNEAQ. J lost 0 bases, V lost 3 bases, and 5 bases had no gene match. These data originate in a study of identical twins. These records were also assigned to another study, of yellow fever vaccine responses in identical twins.

This clonotype originated in a woman aged 18-30 years in good health. The chain joins TRBV7-8 to TRBJ2-1; 13 bases are a match to TRBD2. Sequencing was carried out using CD4+ T cells sorted from blood. The CDR3 protein is CASSFGLAGALSYNEQFF. CDR3 DNA: TGTGCCAGCAGCTTCGGACTAGCGGGAGCCCTCTCCTACAATGAGCAGTTCTTC.